This T cell receptor beta chain emerged from a study of OX40 agonist ivuxolimab in advanced cancers. Comment on this clone: The antigen remains unidentified.

TCRdb's copy holds only in-frame clones and misses some; the assay was immunoSEQ multiplex PCR. The sample has 82,000 or so clones, more than 80% seen once. Per germline, CDR1 MDHEN and CDR2 SYDVKM. Trimming removed 4 bases at V and 2 bases at J, with 8 bases between. The CDR3 has 14 residues. Study observations and caveats: It was not determined which antigens were specifically recognized by the peripheral T cells that had undergone clonal expansion.

Sequencing used CD4+ or CD8+ T cells sorted from blood, obtained in a trial of the OX40 agonist ivuxolimab. The gene calls are TRBV28 and TRBJ1-4, with D perhaps TRBD1 (5 bases). The source is an adult with an advanced solid tumor such as melanoma, head and neck, liver or kidney cancer. CDR3 in amino acids: CASSSGGTNEKLFF. In DNA form, the CDR3 reads TGTGCCAGCAGTTCGGGGGGGACTAATGAAAAACTGTTTTTT.